This T cell receptor beta chain was found in a study of T cell changes during pregnancy in multiple sclerosis. Produced via immunoSEQ multiplex PCR; TCRdb's table is partial and in-frame only. Among 40,000 or so clones listed, 75% to 95% were seen once. Sample: CD8+ T cells from peripheral blood mononuclear cells, taken before pregnancy. The sequence was collected from a female donor with multiple sclerosis, enrolled in a pregnancy study.

The CDR3 reads CASSLDRTGGNQETQYF. The CDR3 nucleotides are TGTGCCAGCAGCTTAGACAGGACAGGGGGGAACCAAGAGACCCAGTACTTC. The V and J genes are TRBV7-8 and TRBJ2-5, with 10 bases lining up with TRBD1. Germline CDR1 reads SGHVS; CDR2 reads FQNEAQ. V was pared by 1 base and J by 0 bases, with 5 bases of the junction left unmatched. The CDR3 sequence is 17 residues long.